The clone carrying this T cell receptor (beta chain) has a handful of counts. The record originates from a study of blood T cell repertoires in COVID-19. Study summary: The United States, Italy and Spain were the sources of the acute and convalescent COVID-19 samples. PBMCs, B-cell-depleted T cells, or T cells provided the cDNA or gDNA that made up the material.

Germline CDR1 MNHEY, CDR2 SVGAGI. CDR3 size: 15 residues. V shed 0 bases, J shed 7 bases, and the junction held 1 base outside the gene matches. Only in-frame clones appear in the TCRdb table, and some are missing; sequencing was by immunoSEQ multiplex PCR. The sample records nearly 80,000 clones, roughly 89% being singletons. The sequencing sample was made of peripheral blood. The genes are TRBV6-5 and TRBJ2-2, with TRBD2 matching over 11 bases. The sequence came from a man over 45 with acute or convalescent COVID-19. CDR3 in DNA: TGTGCCAGCAGTTACTCGACTAGCGGGGACGGGGAGCTGTTTTTT. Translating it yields CASSYSTSGDGELFF.